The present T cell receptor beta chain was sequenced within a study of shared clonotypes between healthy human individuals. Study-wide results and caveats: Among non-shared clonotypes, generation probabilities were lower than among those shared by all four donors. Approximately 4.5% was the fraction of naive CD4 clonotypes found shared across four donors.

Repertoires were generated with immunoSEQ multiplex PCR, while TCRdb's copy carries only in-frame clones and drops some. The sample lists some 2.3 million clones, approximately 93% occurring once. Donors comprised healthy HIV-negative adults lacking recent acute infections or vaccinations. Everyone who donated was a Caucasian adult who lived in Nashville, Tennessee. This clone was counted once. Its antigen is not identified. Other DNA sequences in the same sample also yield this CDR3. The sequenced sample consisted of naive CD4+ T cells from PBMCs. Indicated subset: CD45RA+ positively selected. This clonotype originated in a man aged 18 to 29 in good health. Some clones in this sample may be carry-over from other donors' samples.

CDR3 nucleotides: TGCAGTGCCAGTCTCTACGAGCAGTACTTC. The encoded protein is CSASLYEQYF. This rearrangement joins TRBV20-1 to TRBJ2-7, with no clear D. The CDR3 contains 10 residues. V lost 6 bases to trimming and J lost 3 bases, with 6 bases between them. The germline gives CDR1 DFQATT, CDR2 SNEGSKA (reference sequence).